The 24 T cell receptor beta chains below come from one sample, sequenced in a study of PD-L1 blockade in urothelial cancer. Sample time point: pretreatment peripheral blood. Generated by immunoSEQ multiplex PCR, the TCRdb table keeps only in-frame clones and is missing some. The top ten clones hold 15% of a sample with tens of thousands of clones, around 88% of them seen once. Sequencing was performed on PBMCs, taken around atezolizumab (anti-PD-L1) treatment. These TCRs come from a man in his fifties or sixties with urothelial cancer.

In the case of this clone: Germline is not matched at one junction end, which may reflect a read error. This chain uses TRBV7-9 with TRBJ2-7, with 7 bases aligning to TRBD1. CDR1 is SEHNR and CDR2 is FQNEAQ in the germline V gene (reference sequence). The CDR3 is made up of 13 amino acids. The CDR3 here is CASSLGAGTAENF. The DNA for the CDR3 is TGTGCCAGCAGCTTAGGGGCCGGGACAGCGGAGAACTTC.

This clone was observed a few times. The genes are TRBV7-2 and TRBJ2-1; 8 bases are a match to TRBD2. CDR1 and CDR2 from the germline V gene are SGHTA and FQGNSA. V lost 2 bases to trimming and J lost 0 bases; unmatched junction nucleotides: 6. This CDR3 is built from 17 residues. CDR3 sequence reads: CASSLHSGVGSYNEQFF. In DNA form, the CDR3 reads TGTGCCAGCAGCTTACATAGCGGGGTGGGCTCCTACAATGAGCAGTTCTTC. Based on the CDR3 plus reference TRBV7-2 and TRBJ2-1, the full variable domain is GAGVSQSPSNKVTEKGKDVELRCDPISGHTALYWYRQSLGQGLEFLIYFQGNSAPDKSGLPSDRFSAERTGGSVSTLTIQRTQQEDSAVYLCASSLHSGVGSYNEQFFGPGTRLTVL.

V gene TRBV5-4 combines with J gene TRBJ1-1, with TRBD1 matching 8 bases. Germline-derived CDR1 and CDR2 are SGHNT and YYREEE (reference sequence). CDR3 length: 16 amino acids. The trim removed 4 bases at V and 6 bases at J, leaving 14 bases unmatched. The CDR3 region has the DNA TGTGCCAGCAGCCCCACAGGGGGTTCCGGTAGGTCTGAAGCTTTCTTT. Translating gives CASSPTGGSGRSEAFF.

This chain uses TRBV7-2 with TRBJ1-2; 9 nucleotides line up with TRBD1. Germline loops: CDR1 SGHTA, CDR2 FQGNSA. J was trimmed by 5 bases and V by 1 base; bases with no gene match: 8. There are 16 residues in the CDR3. CDR3 sequence: CASSLDITGGSYGYTF. The CDR3 region has the DNA TGTGCCAGCAGCTTAGACATAACAGGGGGCTCATATGGCTACACCTTC.

The chain recombines TRBV10-1 with TRBJ1-2; TRBD1 matches 7 bases. From germline, CDR1 is WNHNN and CDR2 SYGVQD (reference sequence). The CDR3 runs 14 residues. Trimming cost V 5 bases and J 4 bases; bases outside gene matches: 7. In DNA form, the CDR3 reads TGCGCCAGCAGTTCGACAGGGATCCCCTATGGCTACACCTTC. This sequence encodes CASSSTGIPYGYTF.

The genes are TRBV15 and TRBJ2-3, with D unclear. The germline CDR1 and CDR2 sequences are LNHNV and YYDKDF (reference sequence). This CDR3 is 17 amino acids long. V was cut by 3 bases and J by 4 bases, with 20 bases left in between. CDR3 loop: CATSRAPGWYSPDTQYF. The CDR3 DNA follows: TGTGCCACCAGCAGGGCCCCCGGGTGGTATAGCCCAGATACGCAGTATTTT.

The V and J genes are TRBV5-1 and TRBJ1-4, with TRBD1 matching 7 bases. V gave up 4 bases and J gave up 8 bases; unmatched junction bases: 8. The CDR3 sequence is 14 residues long. CDR1 SGHRS and CDR2 YFSETQ come from the germline V gene. The CDR3 sequence: CASSTGTDNEKLFF. The CDR3 DNA sequence: TGCGCCAGCAGCACCGGGACAGACAACGAAAAACTGTTTTTT.

The V call is TRBV6-6, the J call TRBJ2-2, with D possibly being TRBD1 (6 bases). CDR1 is MNHNY and CDR2 is SVGAGI in the germline V gene (reference sequence). V was shortened by 7 bases and J by 2 bases, with 14 bases between the two germline ends. The CDR3 sequence is 15 residues long. The CDR3 is CASNLQQGNTGELFF. CDR3 DNA: TGTGCCAGCAATTTACAACAGGGAAACACCGGGGAGCTGTTTTTT.

This clone has a single count. The rearrangement uses TRBV7-2 and TRBJ1-5; tentative D call: TRBD1 (6 bases). V lost 4 bases and J lost 7, with 17 bases in between. The CDR3 contains 15 residues. The V gene's germline CDR1 is SGHTA and CDR2 FQGNSA. The DNA for the CDR3 is TGTGCCAGCAGCTCCCCCGGGCTACAGGGACAGCCCCAGCATTTT. Residues: CASSSPGLQGQPQHF.

The chain recombines TRBV6-1 with TRBJ2-5, with 7 bases aligning to TRBD2. Germline V gene lookup returns CDR1 MNHNS and CDR2 SASEGT. There are 16 residues in the CDR3. J lost 2 bases, V lost 1 base, and 7 bases had no gene match. As DNA, the CDR3 is TGTGCCAGCAGTGAAGATATTGTGGGGGGGCAAGAGACCCAGTACTTC. Amino acid sequence: CASSEDIVGGQETQYF.

The V call is TRBV30, the J call TRBJ2-3; a possible D gene is TRBD2 (5 bases). Trimming took off 0 bases at V and 8 bases at J, with 12 bases between the two ends. Per germline, CDR1 GTSNPN and CDR2 SVGIG (reference sequence). The CDR3 contains 13 residues. CDR3 in DNA: TGTGCCTGGAGTGTAGAGTTCGGGGTTACGCAGTATTTT. This sequence encodes CAWSVEFGVTQYF.

The rearrangement links TRBV6-1 to TRBJ2-1; D uncertain. Trimming cost V 4 bases and J 7 bases, with 14 bases left between them. Germline-derived CDR1 and CDR2 are MNHNS and SASEGT. The CDR3 length is 14 residues. The CDR3 sequence is CASSVVSRVNEQFF. CDR3 sequence (DNA): TGTGCCAGCAGTGTGGTTAGCCGAGTAAATGAGCAGTTCTTC.

The V and J genes are TRBV5-8 and TRBJ1-1, with 7 bases matching TRBD1. Per the germline V gene, CDR1 is SGHTS and CDR2 is YDEGEE. The junction had 8 bases not matched to a gene; V was cut back by 6 bases and J by 3 bases. This CDR3 contains 14 residues. This chain's CDR3 is CASIRQGWDTEAFF. The CDR3 DNA reads as TGTGCCAGCATCCGACAGGGTTGGGACACTGAAGCTTTCTTT.

The genes are TRBV28 and TRBJ2-7; 8 bases align to TRBD1. The junction had 9 bases not matched to a gene; V was cut back by 7 bases and J by 4 bases. CDR3 length: 14 amino acids. From germline, CDR1 is MDHEN and CDR2 SYDVKM. CDR3 region: CASNTGTGVYEQYF. CDR3 bases: TGTGCCAGCAATACCGGGACAGGAGTTTACGAGCAGTACTTC.

CDR3 DNA sequence: TGTGCCAGCAGACTCTCTAGCTCTGGGGCCAACGTCCTGACTTTC. As protein: CASRLSSSGANVLTF. The rearrangement joins TRBV6-1 to TRBJ2-6; no clear D gene. Trimming took off 6 bases at V and 0 bases at J, with 9 bases between the two ends. The CDR3 is made up of 15 amino acids. The germline CDR1 and CDR2 sequences are MNHNS and SASEGT.

The chain employs TRBV11-1 and TRBJ2-5, with 7 nucleotides matching TRBD1. V shed 5 bases, J shed 5 bases, and the junction held 8 bases outside the gene matches. CDR1 and CDR2 (germline): SGHAT, FQDESV (reference sequence). This CDR3 has 14 residues. The CDR3 region is CASSPVGGSETQYF. Written as DNA, the CDR3 is TGTGCCAGCAGCCCCGTAGGGGGCAGTGAGACCCAGTACTTC.

V gene TRBV15 combines with J gene TRBJ1-3; weak D call: TRBD1 (5 bases). CDR1 LNHNV and CDR2 YYDKDF come from the germline V gene (reference sequence). Between the trimmed V and J ends, which lost 0 bases and 4 bases, there was a span of 7 bases. The length of the CDR3 is 14 residues. CDR3 nucleotides: TGTGCCACCAGCAGAGATTGGGGCGGAAACACCATATATTTT. Its protein product is CATSRDWGGNTIYF.

The V and J genes are TRBV7-9 and TRBJ2-7; a weak D match, TRBD2 (5 bases). Looked up from germline, CDR1 is SEHNR and CDR2 is FQNEAQ (reference sequence). The CDR3 is 12 residues long. V lost 5 bases and J lost 5, with 10 bases in between. For the CDR3, the DNA is TGTGCCAGCAGCCATACTAGGCACGAGCAGTACTTC. It is translated as CASSHTRHEQYF.

This clone appeared a few times. The gene calls are TRBV5-1 and TRBJ2-7; unclear D gene. Germline assignment: CDR1 SGHRS and CDR2 YFSETQ. The CDR3 loop spans 12 amino acids. Trimming removed 1 base from V and 3 bases from J, with 5 bases in between. The CDR3 sequence: CASSLNYYEQYF. The CDR3 DNA reads as TGCGCCAGCAGCTTGAACTACTACGAGCAGTACTTC.

The V and J genes are TRBV27 and TRBJ2-1; 13 nucleotides match TRBD2. Per germline, CDR1 MNHEY and CDR2 SMNVEV (reference sequence). V dropped 4 bases and J dropped 7; count of bases not matched to a gene: 10. This CDR3 contains 17 residues. CDR3 region: CASSSTWTSGGGNEQFF. CDR3 bases: TGTGCCAGCAGTTCGACCTGGACTAGCGGGGGTGGTAATGAGCAGTTCTTC.

Remarks on this clone: The junction differs from germline at one of its ends, possibly a read error. V usage is TRBV6-6 and J usage is TRBJ1-1; D uncertain. This CDR3 region has 10 residues. Germline assignment: CDR1 MNHNY and CDR2 SVGAGI (reference sequence). The CDR3 protein is CASSYWASTF. For the CDR3, the DNA is TGTGCCAGCAGTTACTGGGCATCAACTTTT.

The V gene is TRBV7-9, the J gene TRBJ2-4, with 7 bases aligning to TRBD1. CDR1 is SEHNR and CDR2 is FQNEAQ in the germline V gene (reference sequence). The J segment lost 0 bases and the V segment lost 5 bases, leaving 4 bases of the junction unmatched. CDR3 size: 15 residues. CDR3 region: CASSETGLAKNIQYF. CDR3 nucleotides: TGTGCCAGCAGCGAGACAGGGCTAGCCAAAAACATTCAGTACTTC. Looking up the rest from reference TRBV7-9 and TRBJ2-4 gives the full variable domain: DTGVSQNPRHKITKRGQNVTFRCDPISEHNRLYWYRQTLGQGPEFLTYFQNEAQLEKSRLLSDRFSAERPKGSFSTLEIQRTEQGDSAMYLCASSETGLAKNIQYFGAGTRLSVL.

The chain uses TRBV7-9 and TRBJ2-5; the D gene is possibly TRBD1 (5 bases). The CDR3 has 14 residues. The germline V and J ends were trimmed by 7 bases and 7 bases, with 19 bases remaining between them. In germline, CDR1 is SEHNR, CDR2 FQNEAQ (reference sequence). CDR3 in amino acids: CASTQFPARGTQYF. For the CDR3, the DNA is TGTGCCAGCACCCAATTCCCCGCAAGGGGGACCCAGTACTTC.

V usage is TRBV4-2 and J usage is TRBJ1-6; a weak D match, TRBD1 (6 bases). CDR3 length: 15 residues. In germline, CDR1 is LGHNA, CDR2 YNFKEQ. With 0 bases removed from V and 8 bases from J, the gap between germline ends came to 11 bases. The CDR3 nucleotides read TGTGCCAGCAGCCAAGATTTGGCAGGGGATTCACCCCTCCACTTT. Protein product: CASSQDLAGDSPLHF.